One sample yielded the 26 T cell receptor beta chains listed below, sequenced in a study of T cells in Graves' hyperthyroidism and ophthalmopathy. The investigators amplified TCR beta CDR3 regions from RNA transcripts. A set of HTBI primers served as the primers for a first-round RT-PCR of the TCR CDR3. Via MiXCR, TCRdb re-called the multiplex PCR reads, giving one row per CDR3 protein. The repertoire holds under 200,000 distinct CDR3 sequences, with around 8.9% as singletons. Input material: blood. Receptor source: a woman aged 18-29 years with Graves' hyperthyroidism that later progressed to Graves' ophthalmopathy.

This clonotype was seen repeatedly, ten times or more. This chain uses TRBV3-1 with TRBJ1-4, with D possibly being TRBD1 (5 bases). Looked up from germline, CDR1 is LGHDT and CDR2 is YNNKEL (reference sequence). V was cut by 1 base and J by 3 bases, with 9 bases left in between. The CDR3 runs 15 residues. CDR3 region: CASSQVGAANEKLFF. The DNA of the CDR3 is TGTGCCAGCAGCCAAGTAGGGGCAGCTAATGAAAAACTGTTTTTT. The whole variable domain, filled in from reference TRBV3-1 and TRBJ1-4, reads DTAVSQTPKYLVTQMGNDKSIKCEQNLGHDTMYWYKQDSKKFLKIMFSYNNKELIINETVPNRFSPKSPDKAHLNLHINSLELGDSAVYFCASSQVGAANEKLFFGSGTQLSVL.

This clonotype was picked up many times. The V gene is TRBV7-9, the J gene TRBJ1-4, with 10 bases lining up with TRBD1. V gave up 7 bases and J gave up 6 bases; unmatched junction bases: 5. Looked up from germline, CDR1 is SEHNR and CDR2 is FQNEAQ (reference sequence). This CDR3 has 14 amino acids. The CDR3 region is CASTMTGGDEKLFF. The CDR3, as DNA: TGTGCCAGCACCATGACAGGGGGCGATGAAAAACTGTTTTTT.

The chain is built from TRBV27 and TRBJ1-1; no definite D call. CDR3 length equals 14 residues. The V gene's germline CDR1 is MNHEY and CDR2 SMNVEV (reference sequence). Trimming pared 2 bases from V and 0 bases from J, leaving 7 bases between. Here the CDR3 reads CASSLNGLNTEAFF. DNA of the CDR3: TGTGCCAGCAGTTTAAACGGCTTGAACACTGAAGCTTTCTTT.

This clonotype has a count of ten or more. V and J are TRBV12-3 or TRBV12-4 and TRBJ2-7; 7 bases agree with TRBD1. There are 14 residues in the CDR3. The J segment lost 2 bases and the V segment lost 3 bases, leaving 4 bases of the junction unmatched. The CDR3 loop reads CASSFGRGTYEQYF. Here the CDR3 DNA reads TGTGCCAGCAGTTTCGGCAGGGGGACCTACGAGCAGTACTTC.

Turning to this clonotype: This may arise from a read error, as a much more abundant clone is one base away. Without the conserved terminal phenylalanine or tryptophan, this CDR3 likely stems from a read error. The rearrangement uses TRBV2 and TRBJ2-1, with 8 bases lining up with TRBD2. This CDR3 spans 15 amino acids. V shed 11 bases and J 5 bases; nucleotides not matched to a gene: 14. Germline CDR1 is SNHLY and CDR2 is FYNNEI. This chain's CDR3 is CAPGRDPWKNNEQFS. DNA of the CDR3: TGTGCCCCCGGGAGGGACCCTTGGAAGAACAATGAGCAGTTCTCC.

This clonotype showed up just once. A much bigger clone sits one base away, suggesting this may be a read error. The chain recombines TRBV5-5 with TRBJ1-6; D remains unclear. The CDR3 has 13 amino acids. CDR1 is SGHKS and CDR2 is YYEKEE in the germline V gene (reference sequence). The CDR3 protein is CASSSDTDSSLHF. The CDR3 DNA reads as TGTGCCAGCAGCTCTGACACTGATTCATCCCTCCACTTT.

The rearrangement joins TRBV27 to TRBJ1-1; D not certain. V shed 8 bases and J shed 4 bases, with 26 bases lying between them. This CDR3 spans 17 amino acids. Germline V gene data show CDR1 as MNHEY and CDR2 as SMNVEV (reference sequence). CDR3 bases: TGTGCCAGCTACCCAACCCCGGCCCCCGTGGAGGGCACTGAAGCTTTCTTT. It is translated as CASYPTPAPVEGTEAFF.

The rearrangement uses TRBV29-1 and TRBJ1-1, with TRBD1 identical over 11 bases. Germline V CDR1 and CDR2: SQVTM, ANQGSEA. With V trimmed by 6 bases and J by 3 bases, 6 bases remained unmatched. CDR3 length: 14 residues. CDR3 bases: TGCAGCGTGCGGACAGGGGGCACTGACACTGAAGCTTTCTTT. This gives the protein CSVRTGGTDTEAFF.

This clonotype was detected many times. V usage is TRBV20-1 and J usage is TRBJ1-5; unclear D gene. This CDR3 is built from 12 residues. Trimming stripped 0 bases from V and 3 bases from J, with 3 bases between. CDR1 is DFQATT, CDR2 SNEGSKA, per germline (reference sequence). The CDR3 nucleotides are TGCAGTGCTAGAGATCTCAATCAGCCCCAGCATTTT. Translating gives CSARDLNQPQHF.

This clonotype appeared many times. The chain links TRBV7-9 to TRBJ2-1, with 9 bases identical to TRBD1. Germline-derived CDR1 and CDR2 are SEHNR and FQNEAQ (reference sequence). Trimming at V came to 2 bases and at J to 10 bases, leaving 9 bases not matched to a gene. The CDR3 consists of 15 residues. CDR3 region: CASSLSGTGNNEQFF. CDR3 nucleotides: TGTGCCAGCAGCTTAAGTGGGACAGGGAATAACGAGCAGTTCTTC.

This clonotype was seen at least ten times. The chain employs TRBV2 and TRBJ2-7, with 12 bases aligning to TRBD2. This CDR3 comprises 18 residues. The ends lost 2 bases at V and 4 bases at J; junction bases unmatched: 12. CDR1 and CDR2 from the germline V gene are SNHLY and FYNNEI. CDR3 loop: CASSEPGLAGDKGYEQYF. The CDR3 DNA reads TGTGCCAGCAGTGAACCGGGACTAGCGGGCGATAAGGGGTACGAGCAGTACTTC.

This clonotype was found a few times. The rearrangement joins TRBV20-1 to TRBJ1-5, with D perhaps TRBD1 (5 bases). Deletions cut 0 bases from V and 9 bases from J, with 12 bases between. CDR1 DFQATT and CDR2 SNEGSKA come from the germline V gene (reference sequence). The CDR3 spans 13 residues. CDR3 residues: CSARDPGGWPQHF. Here the CDR3 DNA reads TGCAGTGCTAGAGATCCGGGGGGATGGCCCCAGCATTTT.

The chain joins TRBV14 to TRBJ1-3; the D is unclear. This CDR3 has 14 residues. V shed 10 bases and J shed 0 bases, with 13 bases lying between them. Germline CDR1 and CDR2: SGHDN and FVKESK. The CDR3 loop reads CATRDSSSGNTIYF. The CDR3 coding sequence is TGTGCCACCCGCGATTCTAGCTCTGGAAACACCATATATTTT.

Many counts were recorded for this clonotype. CDR3 residues: CASSLRGNYGYTF. Written as DNA, the CDR3 is TGTGCCAGCAGCTTAAGGGGGAACTATGGCTACACCTTC. The chain is built from TRBV11-2 and TRBJ1-2; D possibly corresponds to TRBD1 (6 bases). There are 13 residues in the CDR3. V was cut by 2 bases and J by 2 bases, with 6 bases left in between. CDR1 and CDR2 (germline): SGHAT, FQNNGV.

The chain couples TRBV28 to TRBJ2-3; 10 bases match TRBD2. Trimming at V came to 6 bases and at J to 9 bases, leaving 3 bases not matched to a gene. CDR3 length: 12 amino acids. Germline CDR1 MDHEN, CDR2 SYDVKM. In nucleotides, the CDR3 is TGTGCCAGCAGCACGGGACTAGCGACGCAGTATTTT. Amino acid sequence: CASSTGLATQYF.

This clonotype was counted a few times. Lacking the conserved final phenylalanine or tryptophan, this CDR3 likely reflects a read error. The CDR3: CASRDWLQETQYL. The CDR3 DNA reads TGTGCCAGCAGGGACTGGCTGCAAGAGACCCAGTACCTC. The J gene is TRBJ2-5, the V gene TRBV6-1; D perhaps matches TRBD2 (5 bases). CDR1 MNHNS and CDR2 SASEGT come from the germline V gene. CDR3 length equals 13 residues. Trimming cost V 6 bases and J 2 bases, with 10 bases left between them.

This clonotype was counted between two and nine times. The rearrangement uses TRBV6-2 or TRBV6-3 and TRBJ2-7; D gene ambiguous. Trimming shortened V by 6 bases and J by 3 bases, and 21 bases separated the two germline ends. Germline values: CDR1 MNHEY, CDR2 SVGEGT. The CDR3 has 16 residues. Written as DNA, the CDR3 is TGTGCCAGCAGGCTCACCGGGTCCCTTTCCCGCTACGAGCAGTACTTC. It yields the protein CASRLTGSLSRYEQYF.

This clonotype was found many times. The J gene is TRBJ1-1, the V gene TRBV20-1; D unresolved. The V end lost 3 bases, the J end lost 2 bases, and 7 bases lay between the germline ends. This CDR3 has 12 amino acids. The germline V gene encodes CDR1 DFQATT and CDR2 SNEGSKA (reference sequence). The chain's CDR3 is CSARGRNTEAFF. CDR3 nucleotide sequence: TGCAGTGCTAGGGGCAGAAACACTGAAGCTTTCTTT.

Only a few counts were recorded for this clonotype. The chain combines TRBV20-1 with TRBJ1-2; TRBD1 might be the D (6 bases). V lost 3 bases to trimming and J lost 2 bases, with 13 bases between them. This CDR3 is built from 14 residues. Germline V lookup: CDR1 DFQATT, CDR2 SNEGSKA (reference sequence). The CDR3 here is CSASSTGANYGYTF. CDR3 DNA sequence: TGCAGTGCTAGTTCGACAGGAGCGAACTATGGCTACACCTTC.

This clonotype was picked up many times. The chain employs TRBV3-1 and TRBJ1-5; D uncertain. The CDR3 has 15 residues. V was shortened by 0 bases and J by 3 bases, with 9 bases between the two germline ends. Germline-derived CDR1 and CDR2 are LGHDT and YNNKEL (reference sequence). The CDR3 here is CASSQDHTLNQPQHF. The CDR3 DNA reads TGTGCCAGCAGCCAAGATCATACCCTCAATCAGCCCCAGCATTTT.

This clonotype showed up just a few times. This rearrangement joins TRBV29-1 to TRBJ2-7, with no clear D. Per the germline V gene, CDR1 is SQVTM and CDR2 is ANQGSEA. V was cut by 4 bases and J by 3 bases, with 13 bases left in between. The CDR3 consists of 13 residues. The CDR3 DNA is TGCAGCGTTGGAAGAGGATCCCTCTACGAGCAGTACTTC. It specifies CSVGRGSLYEQYF.

This clonotype was seen only a few times. The V and J genes are TRBV20-1 and TRBJ2-3; 7 bases map to TRBD2. CDR3 length: 17 amino acids. Germline V lookup: CDR1 DFQATT, CDR2 SNEGSKA (reference sequence). After removal of 0 bases from V and 5 bases from J, the junction contained 14 bases not matched to a gene. DNA of the CDR3: TGCAGTGCTAGAGATCTAATGGCCAATGGCGGGGGAGATACGCAGTATTTT. It specifies CSARDLMANGGGDTQYF.

There are many counts of this clonotype. The chain combines TRBV10-3 with TRBJ2-3, with 12 bases aligning to TRBD1. J gave up 3 bases and V 7 bases, and 8 bases lay outside the gene matches. The CDR3 totals 16 residues. In germline, CDR1 is ENHRY, CDR2 SYGVKD. The CDR3, as DNA: TGTGCCATCACAGGGACAGGGGGCCCTATGACAGATACGCAGTATTTT. It specifies CAITGTGGPMTDTQYF.

This clonotype was counted at least ten times. This CDR3 reads CASSEGTFGNTIYF. In DNA form, the CDR3 reads TGTGCCAGCAGCGAGGGGACATTTGGAAACACCATATATTTT. This chain links TRBV7-9 with TRBJ1-3, with D tentatively TRBD1 (6 bases). CDR1 is SEHNR, CDR2 FQNEAQ, per germline (reference sequence). The V and J ends lost 5 bases and 3 bases respectively, with 11 bases between them. The CDR3 extends over 14 amino acids.

This clonotype was detected ten times or more. Here the CDR3 reads CASSFRSRGLAASSYNEQFF. CDR3 bases: TGTGCCAGCAGTTTCAGGTCTAGGGGACTAGCGGCGAGCTCCTACAATGAGCAGTTCTTC. The chain has TRBV12-3 or TRBV12-4 and TRBJ2-1; TRBD2 matches at 11 bases. CDR3 size: 20 residues. V lost 3 bases to trimming and J lost 0 bases; unmatched junction nucleotides: 13.

This clonotype has at least ten counts. The genes are TRBV29-1 and TRBJ2-7; 9 bases fit TRBD1. V lost 5 bases and J lost 5; bases outside the gene matches: 7. The CDR3 contains 13 residues. The germline gives CDR1 SQVTM, CDR2 ANQGSEA. The CDR3 loop reads CSVPGTGLNEQYF. The CDR3 coding sequence is TGCAGCGTTCCAGGGACAGGGTTAAACGAGCAGTACTTC.